These 22 T cell receptor beta chains originate from one sample sequenced in a study of cytomegalovirus exposure and HLA in healthy donors. Primers for the PCR totalled 60 Vbeta and 13 Jbeta. Some clones are missing from TCRdb's copy, which holds only in-frame ones; the method was immunoSEQ multiplex PCR. The top ten clones hold under 0.9% of a sample with about 180,000 clones, 70% to 80% of them seen once. What was sequenced was PBMCs. These receptors were collected from a woman in her thirties or forties in good health and CMV-seronegative.

The chain links TRBV7-9 to TRBJ2-7, with D perhaps matching TRBD1 (6 bases). Trimming stripped 5 bases from V and 4 bases from J, with 12 bases between. Germline CDR1 is SEHNR and CDR2 is FQNEAQ (reference sequence). The CDR3 extends over 13 amino acids. CDR3 in amino acids: CASSRGQEYEQYF. In DNA, the CDR3 is TGTGCCAGCAGCCGGGGACAAGAATACGAGCAGTACTTC.

This clone has a handful of counts. V gene TRBV4-1 combines with J gene TRBJ2-1; D ambiguous. Per germline, CDR1 MGHRA and CDR2 YSYEKL. The CDR3 extends over 13 amino acids. With 1 base removed from V and 7 bases from J, the gap between germline ends came to 8 bases. The CDR3 bases are TGCGCCAGCAGCCAAGTTCGTCGGAATGAGCAGTTCTTC. Translated, it gives CASSQVRRNEQFF.

The rearrangement joins TRBV19 to TRBJ1-3; 9 nucleotides align to TRBD1. The CDR3 contains 16 residues. V dropped 7 bases and J dropped 3; count of bases not matched to a gene: 10. The germline V gene has CDR1 LNHDA and CDR2 SQIVND (reference sequence). The CDR3 DNA reads as TGTGCCAGTATGGGAACGGGACAGGGATTTGGAAACACCATATATTTT. It encodes CASMGTGQGFGNTIYF. Using reference TRBV19 and TRBJ1-3 for the parts outside the CDR3, the full variable domain is DGGITQSPKYLFRKEGQNVTLSCEQNLNHDAMYWYRQDPGQGLRLIYYSQIVNDFQKGDIAEGYSVSREKKESFPLTVTSAQKNPTAFYLCASMGTGQGFGNTIYFGEGSWLTVV.

J is TRBJ1-2 and V is TRBV18; 7 nucleotides line up with TRBD1. With 5 bases clipped from V and 8 bases from J, the junction kept 5 bases outside the gene matches. Germline CDR1 KGHSH, CDR2 LQKENI. The CDR3 sequence is 12 residues long. The CDR3 coding sequence is TGTGCCAGCTCAGGCGACAGGGAAGGCTACACCTTC. Translation gives CASSGDREGYTF.

This chain uses TRBV7-8 with TRBJ2-5; TRBD2 might be the D (6 bases). This CDR3 has 14 residues. The V and J ends lost 1 base and 4 bases respectively, with 10 bases between them. CDR1 and CDR2 (germline): SGHVS, FQNEAQ. The CDR3 sequence is CASSLESGLETQYF. CDR3 nucleotides: TGTGCCAGCAGCTTAGAGAGCGGGTTAGAGACCCAGTACTTC.

This clone was picked up one time. V usage is TRBV5-6 and J usage is TRBJ2-7; the D gene is possibly TRBD2 (6 bases). V lost 4 bases to trimming and J lost 6 bases, with 17 bases between them. CDR3 length: 14 residues. Per germline, CDR1 SGHDT and CDR2 YYEEEE. The CDR3 sequence is CASSGIAALGEQYF. Here the CDR3 DNA reads TGTGCCAGCAGCGGCATAGCGGCCCTCGGCGAGCAGTACTTC. The full variable domain, completed using reference TRBV5-6 and TRBJ2-7, is DAGVTQSPTHLIKTRGQQVTLRCSPKSGHDTVSWYQQALGQGPQFIFQYYEEEERQRGNFPDRFSGHQFPNYSSELNVNALLLGDSALYLCASSGIAALGEQYFGPGTRLTVT.

This clone was seen more than once but under ten times. V gene TRBV28 combines with J gene TRBJ2-1; D is possibly TRBD2 (6 bases). CDR1 is MDHEN and CDR2 is SYDVKM in the germline V gene. There are 16 residues in the CDR3. Trimming left V 5 bases short and J 9 bases short, with 23 bases between. CDR3 in amino acids: CASSPGREDQHGEQFF. Written as DNA, the CDR3 is TGTGCCAGCAGTCCTGGCAGGGAGGACCAACACGGTGAGCAGTTCTTC.

The rearrangement links TRBV5-5 to TRBJ1-4; 10 bases agree with TRBD1. The CDR3 spans 15 residues. V dropped 4 bases and J dropped 7; count of bases not matched to a gene: 7. The germline V gene encodes CDR1 SGHKS and CDR2 YYEKEE (reference sequence). CDR3 protein: CASSPLTGGFEKLFF. In DNA, the CDR3 is TGTGCCAGCAGCCCCTTGACAGGGGGCTTTGAAAAACTGTTTTTT.

This clone was observed a few times. The V call is TRBV2, the J call TRBJ1-1; D possibly corresponds to TRBD1 (6 bases). Germline CDR1 and CDR2: SNHLY and FYNNEI. With 7 bases removed from V and 5 bases from J, the gap between germline ends came to 14 bases. There are 13 residues in the CDR3. The CDR3 loop reads CASKPGTKTEAFF. CDR3 DNA sequence: TGTGCCAGCAAACCCGGGACAAAAACTGAAGCTTTCTTT. The full variable domain, in which reference TRBV2 and TRBJ1-1 provide the parts outside the CDR3, is EPEVTQTPSHQVTQMGQEVILRCVPISNHLYFYWYRQILGQKVEFLVSFYNNEISEKSEIFDDQFSVERPDGSNFTLKIRSTKLEDSAMYFCASKPGTKTEAFFGQGTRLTVV.

The chain links TRBV28 to TRBJ2-1; tentative D call: TRBD2 (5 bases). Trimming removed 6 bases from V and 3 bases from J, with 18 bases in between. Germline-derived CDR1 and CDR2 are MDHEN and SYDVKM. This CDR3 spans 16 amino acids. This CDR3 reads CASRPTVLRDYNEQFF. CDR3 sequence (DNA): TGTGCCAGCAGGCCCACGGTCCTGAGGGACTACAATGAGCAGTTCTTC.

Only a few counts were recorded for this clone. The chain links TRBV10-3 to TRBJ2-2, with D possibly TRBD2 on 5 matching bases. The CDR3 is made up of 11 amino acids. Germline V CDR1 and CDR2: ENHRY, SYGVKD. The ends were cut back, 10 bases at V and 4 bases at J, with 7 bases in the middle. The CDR3 DNA sequence: TGTGCCACCGGGATCACCGGGGAGCTGTTTTTT. Its protein product is CATGITGELFF.

The chain combines TRBV6-5 with TRBJ2-7; D call uncertain. This CDR3 region has 13 residues. The germline gives CDR1 MNHEY, CDR2 SVGAGI. The V end lost 3 bases, the J end lost 4 bases, and 10 bases lay between the germline ends. CDR3: CASSYSAGYEQYF. As DNA, the CDR3 is TGTGCCAGCAGTTATTCGGCAGGTTACGAGCAGTACTTC.

The rearrangement uses TRBV5-1 and TRBJ1-2; tentatively, D is TRBD1 (5 bases). The germline V and J ends were trimmed by 8 bases and 8 bases, with 19 bases remaining between them. In germline, CDR1 is SGHRS, CDR2 YFSETQ. This CDR3 comprises 13 residues. The CDR3 DNA is TGCGCCAGTAGTAGGACGGACGACAGCGGCTACACCTTC. It yields the protein CASSRTDDSGYTF.

This chain connects TRBV28 to TRBJ1-3; a possible D gene is TRBD1 (6 bases). From germline, CDR1 is MDHEN and CDR2 SYDVKM. The ends were cut back, 3 bases at V and 2 bases at J, with 8 bases in the middle. The CDR3 totals 14 residues. CDR3 in amino acids: CASSFQGPGNTIYF. The CDR3 bases are TGTGCCAGCAGTTTTCAGGGGCCTGGAAACACCATATATTTT. The full variable domain, its missing parts supplied by reference TRBV28 and TRBJ1-3, is DVKVTQSSRYLVKRTGEKVFLECVQDMDHENMFWYRQDPGLGLRLIYFSYDVKMKEKGDIPEGYSVSREKKERFSLILESASTNQTSMYLCASSFQGPGNTIYFGEGSWLTVV.

This chain connects TRBV15 to TRBJ2-3; unclear D gene. V lost 1 base and J lost 2, with 10 bases in between. The CDR3 is made up of 15 amino acids. CDR1 LNHNV and CDR2 YYDKDF come from the germline V gene (reference sequence). CDR3 DNA: TGTGCCACCAGCAGAGGCCTCTATAACACAGATACGCAGTATTTT. This encodes CATSRGLYNTDTQYF.

The genes are TRBV28 and TRBJ2-3; 7 positions agree with TRBD2. Per germline, CDR1 MDHEN and CDR2 SYDVKM. The trim removed 3 bases at V and 2 bases at J, leaving 8 bases unmatched. CDR3 length: 16 residues. DNA of the CDR3: TGTGCCAGCAGTTTGGGAGGGTCTGGGCCCACAGATACGCAGTATTTT. Amino acid sequence: CASSLGGSGPTDTQYF.

Here the CDR3 reads CASSPGDWDSNQPQHF. For the CDR3, the DNA is TGTGCCAGCAGCCCGGGGGACTGGGATAGCAATCAGCCCCAGCATTTT. The chain uses TRBV7-9 and TRBJ1-5; possible D gene TRBD1, 5 bases. This CDR3 is 16 amino acids long. Germline-derived CDR1 and CDR2 are SEHNR and FQNEAQ (reference sequence). Trimming stripped 5 bases from V and 0 bases from J, with 14 bases between.

The sample holds one count of this clone. The rearrangement uses TRBV5-4 and TRBJ2-2; tentatively, D is TRBD2 (6 bases). The CDR3 length is 15 residues. Trimming stripped 4 bases from V and 6 bases from J, with 16 bases between. Per the germline V gene, CDR1 is SGHNT and CDR2 is YYREEE (reference sequence). CDR3 nucleotides: TGTGCCAGCAGCCGGACGGGGGATCGGGCCGGGGAGCTGTTTTTT. Translating gives CASSRTGDRAGELFF.

The CDR3 DNA follows: TGCGCCAGCAGTGGGACGCGAGAAACTAGCGTCCGAAGAGTAGGCGAGCAGTACTTC. This sequence encodes CASSGTRETSVRRVGEQYF. This rearrangement joins TRBV10-1 to TRBJ2-7, with 7 bases fitting TRBD2. The CDR3 extends over 19 amino acids. Germline CDR1 WNHNN, CDR2 SYGVQD (reference sequence). The V gene end was trimmed by 4 bases and the J gene end by 6 bases; junction bases not matched to a gene: 24.

This sequence joins TRBV5-1 and TRBJ1-2; possibly TRBD1 for D (5 bases). CDR1 is SGHRS, CDR2 YFSETQ, per germline. Trimming shortened V by 2 bases and J by 4 bases, and 12 bases separated the two germline ends. This CDR3 spans 14 amino acids. In nucleotides, the CDR3 is TGCGCCAGCAGCTTTGGGCCCCAGGGCTATGGCTACACCTTC. Protein product: CASSFGPQGYGYTF. Full variable domain (remainder filled in from reference TRBV5-1 and TRBJ1-2): KAGVTQTPRYLIKTRGQQVTLSCSPISGHRSVSWYQQTPGQGLQFLFEYFSETQRNKGNFPGRFSGRQFSNSRSEMNVSTLELGDSALYLCASSFGPQGYGYTFGSGTRLTVV.

The genes are TRBV30 and TRBJ2-1; 9 bases map to TRBD2. V lost 5 bases and J lost 0; bases outside the gene matches: 5. CDR3 size: 15 residues. CDR1 is GTSNPN and CDR2 is SVGIG in the germline V gene (reference sequence). The CDR3 nucleotides read TGTGCCTGGGGACGCGGGGGGGCCTCCTACAATGAGCAGTTCTTC. Protein: CAWGRGGASYNEQFF.

The V call is TRBV5-1, the J call TRBJ2-2, with 9 bases matching TRBD1. Germline trimming cut 2 bases from V and 7 bases from J; bases unmatched to any gene: 9. Germline CDR1 is SGHRS and CDR2 is YFSETQ. This CDR3 comprises 16 residues. CDR3 protein: CASSFPGTGTIGELFF. CDR3 coding DNA: TGCGCCAGCAGCTTCCCCGGGACAGGGACCATCGGGGAGCTGTTTTTT.